The next 26 T cell receptor beta chains were all read from a single sample in a study of vaccination effects on CD4 cells after COVID-19 (dated by TCRdb to the early 2020s). In the ViraFEST assay, PBMC were stimulated with viral peptide pools, and TCR sequencing was then used to find antigen-specific CD4+ T cell clonotypes based on their expansion. After roughly 11 days of culture, CD4+ T cells were isolated with the EasySep CD4+ T cell isolation kit. Each participant got two doses of an mRNA SARS-CoV-2 vaccine, either BNT162b2 or mRNA-1273. Preparation of the library involved the immunoSEQ multiplex PCR assay. TCRdb took over this immuneACCESS table, retaining in-frame rearrangements with V and J assigned. Such tables are incomplete; in checked studies, under half of the missing clones stem from an unresolved V gene, and the remainder is unexplained. The sample table shows tens of thousands of clones, and 55% to 85% are seen once. 1% to 1.5% of the sample rests with the top ten.

These receptors are not linked to any known antigen. Sequencing was performed on CD4+ T cells from PBMCs cultured with HCoV-229E spike peptides, taken after COVID-19 vaccination. The label giving this sample's cell subset or site can be read as: HCoV-229E spike overlapping peptide pool stimulation. The receptors were gathered from a human donor who received a COVID-19 vaccine.

This chain joins TRBV9 and TRBJ2-5; 8 positions match TRBD2. Germline values: CDR1 SGDLS, CDR2 YYNGEE. The CDR3 is 16 amino acids. V lost 3 bases and J lost 6; bases outside the gene matches: 13. CDR3 protein: CASSERPAGGGQTQYF. The CDR3 DNA reads as TGTGCCAGCAGCGAAAGACCGGCGGGGGGCGGGCAGACCCAGTACTTC.

A few counts support this clone. This sample also contains other DNA sequences that code for the same CDR3. The CDR3 here is CASSLQGLNTEAFF. CDR3 DNA sequence: TGTGCCAGCAGCTTACAGGGCTTGAACACTGAAGCTTTCTTT. The J gene is TRBJ1-1, the V gene TRBV7-2; perhaps TRBD1 as D (5 bases). The CDR3 spans 14 residues. Trimming left V 2 bases short and J 0 bases short, with 7 bases between. In germline, CDR1 is SGHTA, CDR2 FQGNSA.

The rearrangement links TRBV5-1 to TRBJ1-1, with D perhaps matching TRBD1 (5 bases). Germline V CDR1 and CDR2: SGHRS, YFSETQ. The CDR3 extends over 13 amino acids. The V and J ends lost 1 base and 3 bases respectively, with 7 bases between them. In DNA, the CDR3 is TGCGCCAGCAGCTTGAGCAGGGACACTGAAGCTTTCTTT. This codes for CASSLSRDTEAFF. The variable domain in full, with the rest retrieved from reference TRBV5-1 and TRBJ1-1, is KAGVTQTPRYLIKTRGQQVTLSCSPISGHRSVSWYQQTPGQGLQFLFEYFSETQRNKGNFPGRFSGRQFSNSRSEMNVSTLELGDSALYLCASSLSRDTEAFFGQGTRLTVV.

V is TRBV19 and J is TRBJ1-2; D gene ambiguous. The CDR3 length is 15 residues. Trimming pared 3 bases from V and 4 bases from J, leaving 15 bases between. Germline CDR1 and CDR2: LNHDA and SQIVND (reference sequence). The CDR3 loop is CASSMAPSAGYGYTF. Written as DNA, the CDR3 is TGTGCCAGTAGTATGGCCCCCTCCGCAGGCTATGGCTACACCTTC.

For the CDR3, the DNA is TGTGCCAGCAGCCAAGATCCGGGCAGGGAAGGTAGCTATGGCTACACCTTC. Residues: CASSQDPGREGSYGYTF. The chain couples TRBV4-2 to TRBJ1-2; maybe TRBD1 (5 bases). Germline V gives CDR1 LGHNA, CDR2 YNFKEQ. The length of the CDR3 is 17 residues. The germline V and J ends were trimmed by 0 bases and 4 bases, with 18 bases remaining between them.

This chain links TRBV5-1 with TRBJ2-1; D remains ambiguous. Germline-derived CDR1 and CDR2 are SGHRS and YFSETQ. The length of the CDR3 is 15 residues. Trimming took 5 bases from V and 0 from J, leaving 12 bases between them. The CDR3 region is CASSFALSSYNEQFF. The DNA of the CDR3 is TGCGCCAGCAGTTTTGCTTTGAGCTCCTACAATGAGCAGTTCTTC.

The rearrangement joins TRBV2 to TRBJ2-5, with D perhaps being TRBD1 or TRBD2 (5 bases each). The CDR3 is 17 amino acids. Germline-derived CDR1 and CDR2 are SNHLY and FYNNEI. V was trimmed by 1 base and J by 4 bases, leaving 19 bases between them. The CDR3 is CASSEGGSGWGLETQYF. DNA for the CDR3: TGTGCCAGCAGTGAAGGGGGGTCAGGGTGGGGGTTAGAGACCCAGTACTTC. Full variable domain (missing parts from reference TRBV2 and TRBJ2-5): EPEVTQTPSHQVTQMGQEVILRCVPISNHLYFYWYRQILGQKVEFLVSFYNNEISEKSEIFDDQFSVERPDGSNFTLKIRSTKLEDSAMYFCASSEGGSGWGLETQYFGPGTRLLVL.

V is TRBV7-2 and J is TRBJ1-1; D is undetermined. The V and J ends lost 5 bases and 3 bases respectively, with 10 bases between them. The CDR3 has 13 residues. Germline CDR1 SGHTA, CDR2 FQGNSA. CDR3 region: CASSPMRDTEAFF. The CDR3 DNA follows: TGTGCCAGCAGCCCTATGAGGGACACTGAAGCTTTCTTT. The entire variable domain, with the rest obtained from reference TRBV7-2 and TRBJ1-1, is as follows: GAGVSQSPSNKVTEKGKDVELRCDPISGHTALYWYRQSLGQGLEFLIYFQGNSAPDKSGLPSDRFSAERTGGSVSTLTIQRTQQEDSAVYLCASSPMRDTEAFFGQGTRLTVV.

The genes are TRBV3-1 (or the pseudogene TRBV3-2) and TRBJ2-7, with 7 positions matching TRBD1. Trimming at V came to 4 bases and at J to 2 bases, leaving 8 bases not matched to a gene. The germline CDR1 and CDR2 sequences are LGHDT and YNNKEL (reference sequence). This CDR3 has 15 residues. The CDR3 nucleotides are TGTGCCAGCAGCCCCTTCCCGGGACAGACCTACGAGCAGTACGTC. Translation: CASSPFPGQTYEQYV.

This chain links TRBV7-2 with TRBJ1-5; D gene ambiguous. In germline, CDR1 is SGHTA, CDR2 FQGNSA. There are 12 residues in the CDR3. Trimming removed 5 bases at V and 7 bases at J, with 9 bases between. DNA for the CDR3: TGTGCCAGCAGCAGGGATGGACAGCCCCAGCATTTT. It specifies CASSRDGQPQHF. The complete variable domain, with remaining parts taken from reference TRBV7-2 and TRBJ1-5, reads GAGVSQSPSNKVTEKGKDVELRCDPISGHTALYWYRQSLGQGLEFLIYFQGNSAPDKSGLPSDRFSAERTGGSVSTLTIQRTQQEDSAVYLCASSRDGQPQHFGDGTRLSIL.

V usage is TRBV7-9 and J usage is TRBJ1-6, with 8 bases fitting TRBD1. The CDR3 covers 16 residues. Per the germline V gene, CDR1 is SEHNR and CDR2 is FQNEAQ (reference sequence). The trim removed 0 bases at V and 10 bases at J, leaving 8 bases unmatched. The CDR3 loop reads CASSLAGQGAGSPLHF. In nucleotides, the CDR3 is TGTGCCAGCAGCTTAGCCGGACAGGGTGCGGGGTCACCCCTCCACTTT. Complete variable domain (other parts from reference TRBV7-9 and TRBJ1-6): DTGVSQNPRHKITKRGQNVTFRCDPISEHNRLYWYRQTLGQGPEFLTYFQNEAQLEKSRLLSDRFSAERPKGSFSTLEIQRTEQGDSAMYLCASSLAGQGAGSPLHFGNGTRLTVT.

This CDR3 is CASSPNRGAKNIQYF. CDR3 nucleotide sequence: TGTGCCAGCAGCCCCAACAGAGGAGCCAAAAACATTCAGTACTTC. J is TRBJ2-4 and V is TRBV7-8; D is undetermined. The V gene's germline CDR1 is SGHVS and CDR2 FQNEAQ. Trimming removed 5 bases from V and 0 bases from J, with 11 bases in between. The CDR3 loop spans 15 amino acids.

The chain links TRBV6-5 to TRBJ1-5; unclear D gene. CDR3 size: 13 residues. In germline, CDR1 is MNHEY, CDR2 SVGAGI. V was shortened by 11 bases and J by 0 bases, with 11 bases between the two germline ends. CDR3 sequence: CAGRPSSNQPQHF. The CDR3 DNA sequence: TGTGCCGGACGTCCTTCTAGCAATCAGCCCCAGCATTTT.

The gene calls are TRBV7-2 and TRBJ2-3, with D unresolved. V lost 5 bases to trimming and J lost 6 bases, with 9 bases between them. Germline assignment: CDR1 SGHTA and CDR2 FQGNSA. This CDR3 is built from 12 residues. The CDR3: CASSRYSDTQYF. In nucleotides, the CDR3 is TGTGCCAGCAGCCGGTACTCGGATACGCAGTATTTT.

The V call is TRBV9, the J call TRBJ1-1; TRBD1 might be the D (5 bases). V gave up 0 bases and J gave up 9 bases, with 15 bases separating them. Germline lookup yields CDR1 SGDLS and CDR2 YYNGEE. The CDR3 consists of 14 residues. CDR3 coding DNA: TGTGCCAGCAGCGTAGATTCAGGGAATTCGAAAGCTTTCTTT. Its protein product is CASSVDSGNSKAFF.

J is TRBJ2-2 and V is TRBV24-1; D could derive from TRBD1 or TRBD2 (7 bases each). Trimming pared 4 bases from V and 3 bases from J, leaving 11 bases between. Germline V lookup: CDR1 KGHDR, CDR2 SFDVKD. The CDR3 sequence is 15 residues long. The CDR3: CATSEAGQYTGELFF. The CDR3 nucleotides read TGTGCCACCAGTGAAGCGGGACAGTACACCGGGGAGCTGTTTTTT.

This rearrangement joins TRBV7-2 to TRBJ1-2, with no clear D. V lost 5 bases, J lost 4 bases, and 23 bases lay in between. CDR1 and CDR2 from the germline V gene are SGHTA and FQGNSA. This CDR3 comprises 17 residues. The CDR3 reads CASSAAPGSRGSYGYTF. The CDR3, as DNA: TGTGCCAGCAGCGCCGCTCCGGGCTCCAGAGGTAGCTATGGCTACACCTTC.

V gene TRBV5-6 combines with J gene TRBJ1-1; D is undetermined. The V gene's germline CDR1 is SGHDT and CDR2 YYEEEE. The CDR3 totals 15 residues. V was clipped by 0 bases and J by 4 bases, with 13 bases between them. This CDR3 reads CASSLVDLWGTEAFF. CDR3 in DNA: TGTGCCAGCAGCTTGGTCGACTTATGGGGCACTGAAGCTTTCTTT.

J is TRBJ1-3 and V is TRBV19; 7 nucleotides agree with TRBD1. V lost 8 bases, J lost 2 bases, and 3 bases stayed unmatched. Germline V gene sequence: CDR1 LNHDA, CDR2 SQIVND (reference sequence). The CDR3 has 13 residues. The chain's CDR3 is CASFTGAGNTIYF. The DNA for the CDR3 is TGTGCCAGTTTCACAGGGGCTGGAAACACCATATATTTT.

The chain links TRBV2 to TRBJ2-7; 12 positions agree with TRBD2. The germline V gene has CDR1 SNHLY and CDR2 FYNNEI. Germline trimming cut 1 base from V and 4 bases from J; bases unmatched to any gene: 8. This CDR3 spans 17 amino acids. The CDR3 sequence: CASSEGTSGVVSYEQYV. The CDR3 DNA sequence: TGTGCCAGCAGTGAAGGGACTAGCGGGGTGGTAAGTTACGAGCAGTACGTC.

This chain connects TRBV5-1 to TRBJ1-2; D not resolved. Looked up from germline, CDR1 is SGHRS and CDR2 is YFSETQ. V shed 0 bases and J shed 8 bases, with 11 bases lying between them. CDR3 size: 13 residues. For the CDR3, the DNA is TGCGCCAGCAGCTTGGGAGGGCCAGAAGGCTACACCTTC. Protein sequence: CASSLGGPEGYTF.

The V call is TRBV5-1, the J call TRBJ2-5; D might be TRBD1 or TRBD2, each matching 5 bases. V gave up 1 base and J gave up 3 bases, with 7 bases separating them. This CDR3 spans 13 amino acids. CDR1 and CDR2 (germline): SGHRS, YFSETQ. The CDR3 DNA is TGCGCCAGCAGCTTGCAGGGAGAAGAGACCCAGTACTTC. Amino acid sequence: CASSLQGEETQYF.

The V call is TRBV7-2, the J call TRBJ1-2; TRBD1 matches at 7 bases. This CDR3 is 15 amino acids long. The V gene end was trimmed by 2 bases and the J gene end by 5 bases; junction bases not matched to a gene: 8. CDR1 and CDR2 (germline): SGHTA, FQGNSA. CDR3 DNA: TGTGCCAGCAGCTTATTAGGACAGGAGATATATGGCTACACCTTC. Translated: CASSLLGQEIYGYTF.

The chain carries TRBV5-5 and TRBJ1-1; D call uncertain. Germline loops: CDR1 SGHKS, CDR2 YYEKEE (reference sequence). Trimming took 2 bases from V and 4 from J, leaving 9 bases between them. This CDR3 contains 13 residues. CDR3 sequence: CASSFSLSTEAFF. CDR3 bases: TGTGCCAGCAGCTTTAGTCTAAGCACTGAAGCTTTCTTT.

The chain has TRBV19 and TRBJ2-1; possibly TRBD1 for D (7 bases). This CDR3 is 17 amino acids long. The V end was cut by 2 bases, the J end by 4 bases, with 18 bases between. Germline V CDR1 and CDR2: LNHDA, SQIVND (reference sequence). The CDR3 sequence is CASSITPDRRAYNEQFF. CDR3 nucleotide sequence: TGTGCCAGTAGTATAACTCCGGACAGGAGGGCATACAATGAGCAGTTCTTC. The full variable domain, rest sourced from reference TRBV19 and TRBJ2-1, is DGGITQSPKYLFRKEGQNVTLSCEQNLNHDAMYWYRQDPGQGLRLIYYSQIVNDFQKGDIAEGYSVSREKKESFPLTVTSAQKNPTAFYLCASSITPDRRAYNEQFFGPGTRLTVL.

This chain joins TRBV5-1 and TRBJ2-2, with TRBD1 matching 7 bases. The CDR3 extends over 13 amino acids. V dropped 4 bases and J dropped 7; count of bases not matched to a gene: 4. Looked up from germline, CDR1 is SGHRS and CDR2 is YFSETQ. The CDR3 reads CASSPSGGGELFF. DNA for the CDR3: TGCGCCAGCAGCCCATCAGGGGGCGGGGAGCTGTTTTTT.